The sequence of this T cell receptor (beta chain) was determined in a study of memory CD4+ T cells and cytomegalovirus serostatus. This CDR3 contains 12 residues. V was clipped by 3 bases and J by 3 bases, with 6 bases between them. CDR1 GTSNPN and CDR2 SVGIG come from the germline V gene (reference sequence). Comment on this clone: As yet, its antigen is unknown.

Regarding the study as a whole: Suggested: most of the CMV-linked TCR signature lies in CD4+ memory cells. CD4+ memory repertoires contained about 40% of the roughly 160 reported CMV TCRbeta sequences.

The sort gate was single viable CD3+CD4+CD8-CD45RO+ cells for memory CD4+ T cells. After thawing, CD4+ T cells were positively selected. In the source study's methods: Out-of-frame sequences were removed, leaving about 2,300,000 distinct TCRbeta sequences. Sequencing was performed with immunoSEQ multiplex PCR; in TCRdb, only in-frame clones are kept and a portion is missing. For V, J and clone size, that table is used; D and trimming come from the DNA. The data hold some 30,000 clones, with about three quarters observed a single time. The source is an adult in good health and CMV-seronegative. Some clones in this sample may be carry-over from other donors' samples. Material: memory CD4+ T cells from blood. This sequence joins TRBV30 and TRBJ2-1; D unresolved. CDR3 amino acids: CAWSLHYNEQFF. CDR3 coding DNA: TGTGCCTGGAGCCTCCACTACAATGAGCAGTTCTTC.